One and the same sample provided the 32 T cell receptor beta chains below, sequenced in a study of cytomegalovirus exposure and HLA in healthy donors. PCR amplification relied on 60 Vbeta primers (plus 13 Jbeta primers). Method: immunoSEQ multiplex PCR; TCRdb's copy keeps in-frame clones and lacks some. The data show 100,000 to 150,000 clones, about 76% seen once. Material for sequencing was PBMCs. The source of these receptors is a man younger than 30 in good health and CMV-seronegative.

The rearrangement links TRBV18 to TRBJ2-1; TRBD2 aligns across 13 bases. The CDR3 has 15 residues. Germline assignment: CDR1 KGHSH and CDR2 LQKENI. Germline trimming cut 4 bases from V and 7 bases from J; bases unmatched to any gene: 4. The CDR3, as DNA: TGTGCCAGCTCACGTGGACTAGCGGGGGAGAATGAGCAGTTCTTC. This encodes CASSRGLAGENEQFF.

The gene calls are TRBV18 and TRBJ1-5; TRBD1 matches at 9 bases. The germline V gene has CDR1 KGHSH and CDR2 LQKENI. V dropped 3 bases and J dropped 1; count of bases not matched to a gene: 7. This CDR3 spans 17 amino acids. In nucleotides, the CDR3 is TGTGCCAGCTCACCGGGACAGGGTGCTAGGAGCAATCAGCCCCAGCATTTT. Translating it yields CASSPGQGARSNQPQHF. Together with reference TRBV18 and TRBJ1-5, the CDR3 gives the full variable domain: NAGVMQNPRHLVRRRGQEARLRCSPMKGHSHVYWYRQLPEEGLKFMVYLQKENIIDESGMPKERFSAEFPKEGPSILRIQQVVRGDSAAYFCASSPGQGARSNQPQHFGDGTRLSIL.

The gene calls are TRBV9 and TRBJ1-1, with TRBD1 as a possible D gene (6 bases). CDR1 is SGDLS and CDR2 is YYNGEE in the germline V gene. The CDR3 has 14 amino acids. V was shortened by 4 bases and J by 4 bases, with 14 bases between the two germline ends. The CDR3 is CASSLQGRGTEAFF. In nucleotides, the CDR3 is TGTGCCAGCAGCCTCCAGGGGCGCGGCACTGAAGCTTTCTTT.

The rearrangement uses TRBV7-2 and TRBJ1-5; no clear D gene. Germline assignment: CDR1 SGHTA and CDR2 FQGNSA. V was clipped by 3 bases and J by 4 bases, with 10 bases between them. The CDR3 has 14 residues. CDR3 in amino acids: CASSFSDGNQPQHF. The CDR3 DNA sequence: TGTGCCAGCAGCTTCTCCGACGGGAATCAGCCCCAGCATTTT.

The chain uses TRBV7-9 and TRBJ1-5; TRBD1 is a possible D gene (5 bases). Germline lookup yields CDR1 SEHNR and CDR2 FQNEAQ (reference sequence). The CDR3 covers 14 residues. V lost 7 bases and J lost 0, with 10 bases in between. The DNA for the CDR3 is TGTGCCAGCACCATCGACAGTAGCAATCAGCCCCAGCATTTT. Translated: CASTIDSSNQPQHF.

This clone has only a few counts. The chain links TRBV12-5 to TRBJ2-2, with 12 bases aligning to TRBD2. Germline CDR1 is LGHNT and CDR2 is FRNRAP. CDR3 size: 18 residues. The junction had 4 bases not matched to a gene; V was cut back by 2 bases and J by 0 bases. The CDR3 nucleotides read TGTGCTAGTGGTTTGCCCAGACTAGCGGGGGCGAACACCGGGGAGCTGTTTTTT. Translated: CASGLPRLAGANTGELFF. Drawing the rest from reference TRBV12-5 and TRBJ2-2, the complete variable domain is DARVTQTPRHKVTEMGQEVTMRCQPILGHNTVFWYRQTMMQGLELLAYFRNRAPLDDSGMPKDRFSAEMPDATLATLKIQPSEPRDSAVYFCASGLPRLAGANTGELFFGEGSRLTVL.

The chain recombines TRBV5-4 with TRBJ2-7; 7 nucleotides align to TRBD1. J lost 8 bases, V lost 3 bases, and 11 bases had no gene match. This CDR3 region has 14 residues. Germline CDR1 SGHNT, CDR2 YYREEE (reference sequence). DNA for the CDR3: TGTGCCAGCAGCTGGGACGTTAAACAGGGGAAGCAGTACTTC. Amino acids: CASSWDVKQGKQYF.

This clone was observed once. The CDR3 nucleotides are TGTGCCAGCAGCGCGCCAGGGCCTACTTATGGCTACACCTTC. Its protein is CASSAPGPTYGYTF. V gene TRBV9 combines with J gene TRBJ1-2, with D perhaps TRBD1 (5 bases). CDR3 length: 14 residues. Germline lookup yields CDR1 SGDLS and CDR2 YYNGEE. The V end lost 3 bases, the J end lost 5 bases, and 14 bases lay between the germline ends.

The chain joins TRBV18 to TRBJ1-2, with D perhaps TRBD1 (6 bases). V dropped 5 bases and J dropped 3 bases, with 10 bases sitting between them. Germline loops: CDR1 KGHSH, CDR2 LQKENI. The CDR3 covers 13 residues. The DNA of the CDR3 is TGTGCCAGCTCAATACAGGGAGACTATGGCTACACCTTC. Protein sequence: CASSIQGDYGYTF. The whole variable domain, remainder taken from reference TRBV18 and TRBJ1-2, is NAGVMQNPRHLVRRRGQEARLRCSPMKGHSHVYWYRQLPEEGLKFMVYLQKENIIDESGMPKERFSAEFPKEGPSILRIQQVVRGDSAAYFCASSIQGDYGYTFGSGTRLTVV.

The gene calls are TRBV9 and TRBJ1-1; D is possibly TRBD1 (5 bases). This CDR3 region has 14 residues. Per germline, CDR1 SGDLS and CDR2 YYNGEE. Trimming removed 0 bases at V and 7 bases at J, with 13 bases between. The CDR3 protein is CASSVVASGGEAFF. In nucleotides, the CDR3 is TGTGCCAGCAGCGTAGTGGCGTCGGGGGGTGAAGCTTTCTTT. Full variable domain (remainder filled in from reference TRBV9 and TRBJ1-1): DSGVTQTPKHLITATGQRVTLRCSPRSGDLSVYWYQQSLDQGLQFLIQYYNGEERAKGNILERFSAQQFPDLHSELNLSSLELGDSALYFCASSVVASGGEAFFGQGTRLTVV.

The chain carries TRBV12-5 and TRBJ1-1, with a tentative D call TRBD1 (5 bases). V dropped 3 bases and J dropped 3 bases, with 17 bases sitting between them. CDR3 size: 16 residues. Germline V gene lookup returns CDR1 LGHNT and CDR2 FRNRAP. Written as DNA, the CDR3 is TGTGCTAGTGGTTTTTCACTCTTGGGGCATGACACTGAAGCTTTCTTT. As protein: CASGFSLLGHDTEAFF.

Here the CDR3 DNA reads TGTGCCAGCAGTTCCTACGGGACAGGGCCTGAAGCTTTCTTT. Translating gives CASSSYGTGPEAFF. The V and J genes are TRBV27 and TRBJ1-1; 9 nucleotides line up with TRBD1. V shed 4 bases, J shed 6 bases, and the junction held 6 bases outside the gene matches. The CDR3 is 14 amino acids. Germline V gene sequence: CDR1 MNHEY, CDR2 SMNVEV (reference sequence).

This CDR3 is CASSIAFGARFEAFF. In nucleotides, the CDR3 is TGTGCCAGTAGTATAGCTTTTGGGGCTCGCTTTGAAGCTTTCTTT. V gene TRBV19 combines with J gene TRBJ1-1; tentative D call: TRBD1 (5 bases). V dropped 1 base and J dropped 7 bases, with 16 bases sitting between them. In germline, CDR1 is LNHDA, CDR2 SQIVND (reference sequence). This CDR3 region has 15 residues.

This chain joins TRBV29-1 and TRBJ1-1, with D possibly TRBD1 on 5 matching bases. The germline V and J ends were trimmed by 1 base and 0 bases, with 9 bases remaining between them. The CDR3 sequence is 14 residues long. Germline CDR1 reads SQVTM; CDR2 reads ANQGSEA. The CDR3 DNA is TGCAGCGTTGAAGGTTCGACAGTGAACACTGAAGCTTTCTTT. Protein: CSVEGSTVNTEAFF.

The chain uses TRBV14 and TRBJ1-5, with a weak D call TRBD1 (6 bases). The V gene's germline CDR1 is SGHDN and CDR2 FVKESK. Between the trimmed V and J ends, which lost 4 bases and 0 bases, there was a span of 16 bases. The CDR3 extends over 17 amino acids. The CDR3 DNA follows: TGTGCCAGCAGCCCGATGGACAGCCCGTATAGCAATCAGCCCCAGCATTTT. This encodes CASSPMDSPYSNQPQHF.

The rearrangement uses TRBV6-5 and TRBJ1-5; D gene uncertain. The CDR3 covers 12 residues. Germline-derived CDR1 and CDR2 are MNHEY and SVGAGI. V was trimmed by 8 bases and J by 1 base, leaving 6 bases between them. The CDR3 loop is CASFKSNQPQHF. As DNA, the CDR3 is TGTGCCAGCTTTAAAAGCAATCAGCCCCAGCATTTT.

Notes on this clone: A read error may account for a junction end that differs from germline. The chain combines TRBV7-9 with TRBJ1-1; no clear D gene. Germline values: CDR1 SEHNR, CDR2 FQNEAQ (reference sequence). The length of the CDR3 is 12 residues. The CDR3 spells CSSSLAPFEAFF. The CDR3 region has the DNA TGTTCCAGCAGCTTAGCTCCATTTGAAGCTTTCTTT.

V and J are TRBV2 and TRBJ2-7; the match to TRBD1 covers 7 bases. CDR1 and CDR2 from the germline V gene are SNHLY and FYNNEI. V lost 10 bases, J lost 0 bases, and 6 bases stayed unmatched. The CDR3 runs 13 residues. The CDR3 spells CATDAGGSYEQYF. The CDR3 DNA is TGTGCCACCGACGCAGGGGGCTCCTACGAGCAGTACTTC. The full variable domain, with the rest looked up from reference TRBV2 and TRBJ2-7, is EPEVTQTPSHQVTQMGQEVILRCVPISNHLYFYWYRQILGQKVEFLVSFYNNEISEKSEIFDDQFSVERPDGSNFTLKIRSTKLEDSAMYFCATDAGGSYEQYFGPGTRLTVT.

The V and J genes are TRBV12-5 and TRBJ2-6, with no clear D. The V gene's germline CDR1 is LGHNT and CDR2 FRNRAP. The CDR3 runs 15 residues. Trimming removed 4 bases at V and 2 bases at J, with 9 bases between. In DNA form, the CDR3 reads TGTGCTAGTGGTTCTCACATAACTGGGGCCAACGTCCTGACTTTC. Amino acids: CASGSHITGANVLTF.

The J gene is TRBJ1-2, the V gene TRBV4-1; possible D gene TRBD1, 6 bases. Germline V lookup: CDR1 MGHRA, CDR2 YSYEKL. V dropped 1 base and J dropped 0 bases, with 18 bases sitting between them. CDR3 length: 18 residues. The CDR3 region is CASSQVLTGRQPNYGYTF. The CDR3 nucleotides are TGCGCCAGCAGCCAAGTATTAACAGGGCGTCAACCTAACTATGGCTACACCTTC.

The chain joins TRBV27 to TRBJ2-1; the match to TRBD2 covers 8 bases. Germline CDR1 and CDR2: MNHEY and SMNVEV (reference sequence). CDR3 length equals 15 residues. J was trimmed by 3 bases and V by 3 bases; bases with no gene match: 4. CDR3: CASSFAGLGYNEQFF. Here the CDR3 DNA reads TGTGCCAGCAGTTTCGCGGGACTAGGCTACAATGAGCAGTTCTTC.

This chain joins TRBV6-5 and TRBJ2-5; 8 nucleotides match TRBD1. The CDR3 totals 14 residues. Germline V gives CDR1 MNHEY, CDR2 SVGAGI. The V segment lost 8 bases and the J segment 5 bases; nucleotides outside the gene matches: 10. CDR3 coding DNA: TGTGCCAGCGGTCCCCAGGGGGCGCGGGAGACCCAGTACTTC. It codes for CASGPQGARETQYF.

The chain carries TRBV5-8 and TRBJ1-1; 7 nucleotides align to TRBD1. V dropped 3 bases and J dropped 6; count of bases not matched to a gene: 5. The CDR3 extends over 13 amino acids. In germline, CDR1 is SGHTS, CDR2 YDEGEE. The CDR3 DNA reads TGTGCCAGCAGCTCAAGAGACAGGGCTGAAGCTTTCTTT. Residues: CASSSRDRAEAFF. The whole variable domain, filled in from reference TRBV5-8 and TRBJ1-1, reads EAGVTQSPTHLIKTRGQQATLRCSPISGHTSVYWYQQALGLGLQFLLWYDEGEERNRGNFPPRFSGRQFPNYSSELNVNALELEDSALYLCASSSRDRAEAFFGQGTRLTVV.

As for this clone: The junction departs from germline at one end; a sequencing error may be responsible. The rearrangement uses TRBV27 and TRBJ1-1, with D unclear. Per germline, CDR1 MNHEY and CDR2 SMNVEV (reference sequence). The CDR3 has 13 residues. CDR3 residues: CASSISGLNGAFF. The CDR3 DNA sequence: TGTGCCAGCAGTATATCTGGACTGAACGGGGCTTTCTTT.

CDR3 residues: CASSQPSRQLSYGYTF. The DNA of the CDR3 is TGTGCCAGCAGCCAACCAAGTCGCCAACTCTCCTATGGCTACACCTTC. The chain uses TRBV5-6 and TRBJ1-2; D is uncertain. Germline values: CDR1 SGHDT, CDR2 YYEEEE. V was trimmed by 4 bases and J by 4 bases, leaving 20 bases between them. This CDR3 spans 16 amino acids.

The rearrangement links TRBV28 to TRBJ1-6; D unclear. V was pared by 5 bases and J by 6 bases, with 5 bases between. The CDR3 runs to 12 residues. CDR1 is MDHEN and CDR2 is SYDVKM in the germline V gene. CDR3 nucleotides: TGTGCCAGCAGTAGAGGTAATTCACCCCTCCACTTT. Amino acid sequence: CASSRGNSPLHF.

The chain couples TRBV27 to TRBJ2-2, with a weak D call TRBD1 (6 bases). Trimming cost V 6 bases and J 3 bases, with 14 bases left between them. The CDR3 is 15 amino acids. Germline-derived CDR1 and CDR2 are MNHEY and SMNVEV (reference sequence). CDR3 region: CASRLGQFYTGELFF. The DNA for the CDR3 is TGTGCCAGCAGACTTGGACAGTTCTACACCGGGGAGCTGTTTTTT.

J is TRBJ2-1 and V is TRBV5-1; TRBD1 agrees at 9 bases. Germline V lookup: CDR1 SGHRS, CDR2 YFSETQ. The CDR3 contains 15 residues. The trim removed 0 bases at V and 6 bases at J, leaving 4 bases unmatched. CDR3 nucleotide sequence: TGCGCCAGCAGCTTGGGGGACAGGGAATCCAATGAGCAGTTCTTC. Its protein product is CASSLGDRESNEQFF.

The genes are TRBV11-3 and TRBJ2-1, with D perhaps matching TRBD2 (6 bases). Trimming took 5 bases from V and 7 from J, leaving 12 bases between them. The CDR3 is 13 residues long. The V gene's germline CDR1 is SGHNT and CDR2 YENEEA. The CDR3 nucleotides are TGTGCCAGCAGCCCGACTAGTCAGAATGAGCAGTTCTTC. Translation gives CASSPTSQNEQFF. Drawing the rest from reference TRBV11-3 and TRBJ2-1, the complete variable domain is EAGVVQSPRYKIIEKKQPVAFWCNPISGHNTLYWYLQNLGQGPELLIRYENEEAVDDSQLPKDRFSAERLKGVDSTLKIQPAELGDSAVYLCASSPTSQNEQFFGPGTRLTVL.

The genes are TRBV14 and TRBJ1-4; 7 nucleotides match TRBD1. The V gene end was trimmed by 1 base and the J gene end by 8 bases; junction bases not matched to a gene: 4. CDR3 length equals 14 residues. In germline, CDR1 is SGHDN, CDR2 FVKESK. CDR3 DNA: TGTGCCAGCAGCCAAGCCGGGACAGCCGAAAAACTGTTTTTT. Translating it yields CASSQAGTAEKLFF.

This chain links TRBV27 with TRBJ2-5; the D is unclear. There are 16 residues in the CDR3. Germline V gene lookup returns CDR1 MNHEY and CDR2 SMNVEV (reference sequence). V lost 3 bases and J lost 2, with 16 bases in between. The chain's CDR3 is CASSLRGLDRQETQYF. The CDR3, as DNA: TGTGCCAGCAGTTTGCGTGGTCTAGACCGGCAAGAGACCCAGTACTTC.

This clone appeared once. V is TRBV18 and J is TRBJ2-7; a weak D match, TRBD2 (6 bases). Trimming pared 4 bases from V and 4 bases from J, leaving 14 bases between. The CDR3 covers 14 residues. CDR1 KGHSH and CDR2 LQKENI come from the germline V gene. This CDR3 is CASSLGGTVYEQYF. DNA for the CDR3: TGTGCCAGCTCACTCGGGGGAACCGTTTACGAGCAGTACTTC. The whole variable domain, filled in from reference TRBV18 and TRBJ2-7, reads NAGVMQNPRHLVRRRGQEARLRCSPMKGHSHVYWYRQLPEEGLKFMVYLQKENIIDESGMPKERFSAEFPKEGPSILRIQQVVRGDSAAYFCASSLGGTVYEQYFGPGTRLTVT.